Listed below are T cell receptor beta chains from one sample, sequenced in a study of blood T cell repertoires in COVID-19. The assay was immunoSEQ multiplex PCR, and TCRdb's table has in-frame clones only and misses some. The table records 80,000 or so clones, 91% of them present only once. The specimen sequenced was peripheral blood. The receptors derive from a woman aged 45-65 years in a cohort sampled during active COVID-19. Both conserved end residues are part of each CDR3. The D gene is left open where the match is weak. Not every row has a clone size; where given, it reads once, few, many or a size class.

j_call: TRBJ1-5
clone_size: NA
d_call: NA
v_call: TRBV6-1
cdr3_nt: TGTGCCAGCAGTGAACAGGGTTGGCGCAATCAGCCCCAGCATTTT
cdr3_aa: CASSEQGWRNQPQHF

j_call: TRBJ2-3
clone_size: NA
d_call: TRBD2
v_call: TRBV10-3
cdr3_nt: TGTGCCATCAGTGAGTTGGAGCGGGGCCTCACAGATACGCAGTATTTT
cdr3_aa: CAISELERGLTDTQYF

j_call: TRBJ2-1
clone_size: NA
d_call: TRBD1
v_call: TRBV6-1
cdr3_nt: TGTGCCAGCAGTGAACAGGGGGATGAGCAGTTCTTC
cdr3_aa: CASSEQGDEQFF

j_call: TRBJ2-4
clone_size: NA
d_call: TRBD2
v_call: TRBV11-2
cdr3_nt: TGTGCCAGCAGCTTAAGTGGAGCGGGGGTCATAGCCAAAAACATTCAGTACTTC
cdr3_aa: CASSLSGAGVIAKNIQYF

j_call: TRBJ2-3
clone_size: NA
d_call: TRBD2
v_call: TRBV5-1
cdr3_nt: TGCGCCAGCAGCTTAAGCGGGAGCGGGGGAGATACGCAGTATTTT
cdr3_aa: CASSLSGSGGDTQYF

j_call: TRBJ1-6
clone_size: NA
d_call: NA
v_call: TRBV9
cdr3_nt: TGTGCCAGCAGCGTAGTGTCTGATTCACCCCTCCACTTT
cdr3_aa: CASSVVSDSPLHF

j_call: TRBJ1-6
clone_size: NA
d_call: TRBD1
v_call: TRBV2
cdr3_nt: TGTGCCAGCACCCAAGAGGGACAGGGAGATTCACCCCTCCACTTT
cdr3_aa: CASTQEGQGDSPLHF

j_call: TRBJ2-1
clone_size: NA
d_call: TRBD2
v_call: TRBV27
cdr3_nt: TGTGCCAGCGGGTCCCCGGGACTAGAGAATGAGCAGTTCTTC
cdr3_aa: CASGSPGLENEQFF

j_call: TRBJ1-1
clone_size: NA
d_call: TRBD1
v_call: TRBV20-1
cdr3_nt: TGCAGAGACAGGGCGAACACTGAAGCTTTCTTT
cdr3_aa: CRDRANTEAFF

j_call: TRBJ2-5
clone_size: NA
d_call: NA
v_call: TRBV3-1/TRBV3-2
cdr3_nt: TGTGCCAGCAGCCAAAGCCCCTTGTACCAAGAGACCCAGTACTTC
cdr3_aa: CASSQSPLYQETQYF

j_call: TRBJ2-3
clone_size: NA
d_call: TRBD1
v_call: TRBV29-1
cdr3_nt: TGCAGCGTTGAGGCGACAGGGCCCCTAGGCGCAGATACGCAGTATTTT
cdr3_aa: CSVEATGPLGADTQYF

j_call: TRBJ2-7
clone_size: NA
d_call: TRBD2
v_call: TRBV28
cdr3_nt: TGTGCCAGCACCCTCGGGGGGAGACTATCCTACGAGCAGTACTTC
cdr3_aa: CASTLGGRLSYEQYF

j_call: TRBJ1-6
clone_size: NA
d_call: NA
v_call: TRBV27
cdr3_nt: TGTGCCAGTAGAGACACGGGGGATTCACCCCTCCACTTT
cdr3_aa: CASRDTGDSPLHF

j_call: TRBJ1-1
clone_size: NA
d_call: TRBD1
v_call: TRBV19
cdr3_nt: TGTGCCAGTACCCCGGACAGGGGCTGGACTGAAGCTTTCTTT
cdr3_aa: CASTPDRGWTEAFF

j_call: TRBJ1-1
clone_size: NA
d_call: TRBD1
v_call: TRBV19
cdr3_nt: TGTGCCAGTAGCGGACAGGCTAGCGGGTACGAAGCTTTCTTT
cdr3_aa: CASSGQASGYEAFF

j_call: TRBJ1-2
clone_size: NA
d_call: TRBD1
v_call: TRBV5-1
cdr3_nt: TGCGCCAGCAGCTCGGACAGGGGGTCTGGCTACACCTTC
cdr3_aa: CASSSDRGSGYTF

j_call: TRBJ2-7
clone_size: NA
d_call: TRBD1
v_call: TRBV24-1
cdr3_nt: TGTGCCACCAGTGATCCCGGGACAGGGTCCTACGAGCAGTACTTC
cdr3_aa: CATSDPGTGSYEQYF

j_call: TRBJ1-6
clone_size: NA
d_call: TRBD1
v_call: TRBV11-2
cdr3_nt: TGTGCCAGCAGCCAACGGACAGGGGGGCCTTCACCCCTCCACTTT
cdr3_aa: CASSQRTGGPSPLHF

j_call: TRBJ1-1
clone_size: NA
d_call: NA
v_call: TRBV7-9
cdr3_nt: TGTGCCAGCAGTCCAATAGGGCCCAGGGACACTGAAGCTTTCTTT
cdr3_aa: CASSPIGPRDTEAFF

j_call: TRBJ1-2
clone_size: NA
d_call: NA
v_call: TRBV7-2
cdr3_nt: TGTGCCAGCAGCTTAGACTTATTTGGACAGCTCTATGGCTACACCTTC
cdr3_aa: CASSLDLFGQLYGYTF

j_call: TRBJ2-5
clone_size: NA
d_call: NA
v_call: TRBV7-2
cdr3_nt: TGTGCCAGCAGCTTATATAGGTTTTCGGGAGAGACCCAGTACTTC
cdr3_aa: CASSLYRFSGETQYF

j_call: TRBJ2-2
clone_size: NA
d_call: NA
v_call: TRBV7-9
cdr3_nt: TGTGCCAGCAGCGTGGGACAGAACACCGGGGAGCTGTTTTTT
cdr3_aa: CASSVGQNTGELFF

j_call: TRBJ2-3
clone_size: NA
d_call: TRBD2
v_call: TRBV28
cdr3_nt: TGTGCCAGCAGTTTTACTAGCGGGAGTACGACAGATACGCAGTATTTT
cdr3_aa: CASSFTSGSTTDTQYF

j_call: TRBJ2-5
clone_size: NA
d_call: NA
v_call: TRBV7-8
cdr3_nt: TGTGCCAGCAGCTTGGGGGGGCGGGAGACCCAGTACTTC
cdr3_aa: CASSLGGRETQYF

j_call: TRBJ1-4
clone_size: NA
d_call: NA
v_call: TRBV7-8
cdr3_nt: TGTGCCAGCAGCTTAGAAGGCCAGGGCGACGAAAAACTGTTTTTT
cdr3_aa: CASSLEGQGDEKLFF

j_call: TRBJ1-1
clone_size: NA
d_call: NA
v_call: TRBV9
cdr3_nt: TGTGCCAGCAGCTCTGGAGACACTGAAGCTTTCTTT
cdr3_aa: CASSSGDTEAFF

j_call: TRBJ1-1
clone_size: once
d_call: TRBD1
v_call: TRBV5-1
cdr3_nt: TGCGCCAGCAGCCTGGTAAGAAGGACAGGTAATTTTGACACTGAAGCTTTCTTT
cdr3_aa: CASSLVRRTGNFDTEAFF

j_call: TRBJ2-7
clone_size: NA
d_call: NA
v_call: TRBV6-5
cdr3_nt: TGTGCCAGCAGTTACCCTGAGCAGTACTTC
cdr3_aa: CASSYPEQYF

j_call: TRBJ1-5
clone_size: NA
d_call: NA
v_call: TRBV15
cdr3_nt: TGTGCCACCAGCAGAGCCGGACAGCATAGCAATCAGCCCCAGCATTTT
cdr3_aa: CATSRAGQHSNQPQHF

j_call: TRBJ2-5
clone_size: NA
d_call: NA
v_call: TRBV29-1
cdr3_nt: TGCAGCGTCCGGCCACAGGACCAGACCCAGTACTTC
cdr3_aa: CSVRPQDQTQYF

j_call: TRBJ2-1
clone_size: NA
d_call: TRBD1
v_call: TRBV27
cdr3_nt: TGTGCCAGCAGCCTTGGGGGACAGAATTACAATGAGCAGTTCTTC
cdr3_aa: CASSLGGQNYNEQFF

j_call: TRBJ1-5
clone_size: NA
d_call: NA
v_call: TRBV30
cdr3_nt: TGTGCCTGGAGTGTTGGACATTCGAGCAATCAGCCCCAGCATTTT
cdr3_aa: CAWSVGHSSNQPQHF

j_call: TRBJ2-5
clone_size: NA
d_call: TRBD1
v_call: TRBV27
cdr3_nt: TGTGCCAGCAGTTTAGTACGGGACAGGGAGAGGGAGACCCAGTACTTC
cdr3_aa: CASSLVRDRERETQYF

j_call: TRBJ1-2
clone_size: NA
d_call: TRBD1
v_call: TRBV19
cdr3_nt: TGTGCCAGTAGTATGAGGGACAGGGTTTTTATGAGGGGCTACACCTTC
cdr3_aa: CASSMRDRVFMRGYTF

j_call: TRBJ2-7
clone_size: NA
d_call: TRBD1
v_call: TRBV6-5
cdr3_nt: TGTGCCAGCAGGGGGACAGGGAGGGGATCCTACGAGCAGTACTTC
cdr3_aa: CASRGTGRGSYEQYF

j_call: TRBJ1-1
clone_size: NA
d_call: NA
v_call: TRBV2
cdr3_nt: TGTGCCAGCAGTGAAGGTCGCGCAGGGAGGCTTAACACTGAAGCTTTCTTT
cdr3_aa: CASSEGRAGRLNTEAFF

j_call: TRBJ1-2
clone_size: NA
d_call: TRBD1
v_call: TRBV4-1
cdr3_nt: TGCGCCAGCAGGAGACAGGGCTCCACTGACTATGGCTACACCTTC
cdr3_aa: CASRRQGSTDYGYTF

j_call: TRBJ1-1
clone_size: NA
d_call: NA
v_call: TRBV7-9
cdr3_nt: TGTGCCAGCAGCCGAGGGGGAACTGAAGCTTTCTTT
cdr3_aa: CASSRGGTEAFF

j_call: TRBJ1-2
clone_size: once
d_call: NA
v_call: TRBV6-5
cdr3_nt: TGTGCCAGCAGTTACGAGCGGAGCCTAGATTCCTATGGCTACACCTTC
cdr3_aa: CASSYERSLDSYGYTF

j_call: TRBJ2-5
clone_size: NA
d_call: TRBD1
v_call: TRBV5-1
cdr3_nt: TGCGCCAGCAGCGCCGGGACAGGGAACCAAGAGACCCAGTACTTC
cdr3_aa: CASSAGTGNQETQYF

j_call: TRBJ2-1
clone_size: once
d_call: TRBD2
v_call: TRBV28
cdr3_nt: TGTGCCAGCAGTCCCACGGGGGGGGCCTACAATGAGCAGTTCTTC
cdr3_aa: CASSPTGGAYNEQFF

j_call: TRBJ2-3
clone_size: once
d_call: NA
v_call: TRBV28
cdr3_nt: TGTGCCAGCAGTTTTTTAGGCGGTACAACAGATACGCAGTATTTT
cdr3_aa: CASSFLGGTTDTQYF

j_call: TRBJ2-5
clone_size: NA
d_call: NA
v_call: TRBV3-1/TRBV3-2
cdr3_nt: TGTGCCAGCAGCCAAGTTACTGCCCGTCGGTTATCGGGCCAAGAGACCCAGTACTTC
cdr3_aa: CASSQVTARRLSGQETQYF

j_call: TRBJ2-2
clone_size: NA
d_call: NA
v_call: TRBV5-6
cdr3_nt: TGTGCCAGCAGCTTCGACGACAGCACCGGGGAGCTGTTTTTT
cdr3_aa: CASSFDDSTGELFF

j_call: TRBJ1-4
clone_size: once
d_call: TRBD1
v_call: TRBV5-1
cdr3_nt: TGCGCCAGCAGCTTGGCCGGAGGGGGCGAGCGTAATGAAAAACTGTTTTTT
cdr3_aa: CASSLAGGGERNEKLFF

j_call: TRBJ1-1
clone_size: NA
d_call: TRBD1
v_call: TRBV19
cdr3_nt: TGTGCCAGTAGTATATCACCGGGACAGGGAGTCACTGAAGCTTTCTTT
cdr3_aa: CASSISPGQGVTEAFF

j_call: TRBJ1-5
clone_size: NA
d_call: NA
v_call: TRBV5-1
cdr3_nt: TGCGCCAGCAGCTTGGGAGGGACATCATGGGGGCAAAATCAGCCCCAGCATTTT
cdr3_aa: CASSLGGTSWGQNQPQHF